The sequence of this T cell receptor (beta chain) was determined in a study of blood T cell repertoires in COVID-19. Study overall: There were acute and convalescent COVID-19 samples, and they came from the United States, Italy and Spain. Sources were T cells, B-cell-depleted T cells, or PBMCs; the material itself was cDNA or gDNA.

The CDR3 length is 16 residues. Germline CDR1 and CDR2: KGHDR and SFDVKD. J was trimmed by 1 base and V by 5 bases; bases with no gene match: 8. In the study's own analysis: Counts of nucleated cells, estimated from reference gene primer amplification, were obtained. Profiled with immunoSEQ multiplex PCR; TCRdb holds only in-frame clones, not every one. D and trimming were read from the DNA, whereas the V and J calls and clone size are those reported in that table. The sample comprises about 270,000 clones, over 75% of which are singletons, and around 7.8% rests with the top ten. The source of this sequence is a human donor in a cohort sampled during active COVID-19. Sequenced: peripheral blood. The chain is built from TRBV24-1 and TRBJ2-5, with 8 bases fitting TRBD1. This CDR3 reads CATSGGQGNFQETQYF. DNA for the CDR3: TGTGCCACCAGTGGTGGACAGGGCAACTTCCAAGAGACCCAGTACTTC.